This TCR beta chain was identified in a study of memory CD4+ T cells and cytomegalovirus serostatus. Points from the study as a whole: Suggested: most of the CMV-linked TCR signature lies in CD4+ memory cells. CD4+ memory repertoires contained 67 of 164 reported CMV TCRbeta sequences.

Worth noting for this clone: The antigen remains unidentified.

Germline CDR1 LGHNA, CDR2 YNFKEQ. Trimming pared 4 bases from V and 0 bases from J, leaving 16 bases between. The CDR3 covers 17 residues. How the authors handled the data: After removing out-of-frame reads, around 2.2 million distinct TCRbeta sequences remained. Generated by immunoSEQ multiplex PCR, the TCRdb table keeps only in-frame clones and is missing some. V and J calls and clone size come straight from that table; D and trimming were deduced from the DNA. This sample has 55,000 to 65,000 clones, with roughly 87% found just once. The sort gate was single viable CD3+CD4+CD8-CD45RO+ cells for memory CD4+ T cells. Donors' CMV status reflects serum IgG against pp150, pp28, p38, p52.

Material: memory CD4+ T cells from blood. The sequence was obtained from an adult in good health and CMV-seronegative. This chain uses TRBV4-2 with TRBJ2-1, with D perhaps matching TRBD2 (6 bases). This chain's CDR3 is CASSLRLAGSSYNEQFF. CDR3 coding DNA: TGTGCCAGCAGCCTCCGTCTGGCGGGAAGCTCCTACAATGAGCAGTTCTTC.